This is a list of T cell receptor beta chains from one sample in a study of T cell responses to AZD1222 COVID-19 vaccine. Using immunoSEQ multiplex PCR, the repertoire was profiled, and TCRdb retains in-frame clones only, with some absent. The sample has about 66,000 clones, roughly 84% seen once; the top ten hold about 18%. The source material was peripheral blood, sampled on day 0 of AZD1222 vaccination. The receptors derive from an adult in good health. CDR3s include the opening cysteine and the closing phenylalanine or tryptophan.

V	J	CDR3
TRBV30	TRBJ2-7	CAFLRDRGFYEQYF
TRBV2	TRBJ2-3	CASSELEDTQYF
TRBV19	TRBJ2-1	CASSIDNRGLVEQFF
TRBV15	TRBJ1-5	CATSREGNQPQHF
TRBV15	TRBJ2-1	CATWGKGYNEQFF
TRBV27	TRBJ1-5	CASSLSPPGLSGQPQHF
TRBV5-1	TRBJ2-5	CASSLGHREETQYF
TRBV11-1	TRBJ1-4	CASSVGQGRNEKLFF
TRBV5-1	TRBJ1-4	CASSYTASTNEKLFF
TRBV10-1	TRBJ1-1	CASSELLVEGPTEAFF
TRBV7-2	TRBJ2-1	CASSTSRTSGGDNEQFF
TRBV19	TRBJ2-7	CASSIGGISHEQYF
TRBV3-1/TRBV3-2	TRBJ2-3	CASSQIASGTDTQYF
TRBV6-6	TRBJ1-6	CASSRVLFRGSYNSPLHF
TRBV7-6	TRBJ2-1	CASSSEGSSSYNEQFF
TRBV5-6	TRBJ2-1	CASSLLSKTVYNEQFF
TRBV28	TRBJ1-1	CASMPLGQGVSEAFF
TRBV5-1	TRBJ2-7	CASSLSGGQYYEQYF
TRBV27	TRBJ1-1	CASSRSQGQSDSEAFF
TRBV6-5	TRBJ1-1	CASSPRTKTAGEAFF
TRBV2	TRBJ2-7	CASRPDRGGEQYF
TRBV6-2/TRBV6-3	TRBJ2-7	CASSLSGDGEQYF
TRBV28	TRBJ2-1	CASSLDTSSYNEQFF
TRBV5-6	TRBJ2-7	CASSLDRSSYEQYF
TRBV28	TRBJ2-3	CASNRPGGYTDTQYF
TRBV15	TRBJ2-3	CATSRDRKSTDTQYF